The sequence of this T cell receptor beta chain was determined in a study of blood T cell repertoires in COVID-19. Participants were aged 18 to 89 years, lived in over 20 US areas, and enrolled virtually. The repertoire was sequenced with immunoSEQ multiplex PCR; TCRdb's copy has only in-frame clones and lacks some. The profile shows approximately 390,000 clones, 88% of them singletons. This clonotype was obtained from a woman in her 40s with acute COVID-19. Sample: PBMCs or T cells enriched from blood (not recorded which).

CDR3 residues: CASSDPGLVRDTQYF. Here the CDR3 DNA reads TGTGCCAGCAGTGACCCTGGACTAGTTAGAGATACGCAGTATTTT. This chain links TRBV6-1 with TRBJ2-3, with 7 bases lining up with TRBD2. In germline, CDR1 is MNHNS, CDR2 SASEGT. V was pared by 3 bases and J by 5 bases, with 8 bases of the junction left unmatched. This CDR3 spans 15 amino acids.